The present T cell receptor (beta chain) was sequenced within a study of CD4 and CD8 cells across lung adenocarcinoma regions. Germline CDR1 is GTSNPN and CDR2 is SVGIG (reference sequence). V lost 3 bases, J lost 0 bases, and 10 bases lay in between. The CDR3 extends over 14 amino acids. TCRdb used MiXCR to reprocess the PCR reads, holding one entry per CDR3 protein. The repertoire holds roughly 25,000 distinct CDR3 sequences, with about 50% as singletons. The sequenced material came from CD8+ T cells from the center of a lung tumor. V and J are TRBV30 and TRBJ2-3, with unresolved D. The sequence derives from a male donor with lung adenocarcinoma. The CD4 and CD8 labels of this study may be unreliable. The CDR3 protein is CAWSLGPSTDTQYF. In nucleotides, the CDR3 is TGTGCCTGGAGCTTAGGCCCTAGCACAGATACGCAGTATTTT.